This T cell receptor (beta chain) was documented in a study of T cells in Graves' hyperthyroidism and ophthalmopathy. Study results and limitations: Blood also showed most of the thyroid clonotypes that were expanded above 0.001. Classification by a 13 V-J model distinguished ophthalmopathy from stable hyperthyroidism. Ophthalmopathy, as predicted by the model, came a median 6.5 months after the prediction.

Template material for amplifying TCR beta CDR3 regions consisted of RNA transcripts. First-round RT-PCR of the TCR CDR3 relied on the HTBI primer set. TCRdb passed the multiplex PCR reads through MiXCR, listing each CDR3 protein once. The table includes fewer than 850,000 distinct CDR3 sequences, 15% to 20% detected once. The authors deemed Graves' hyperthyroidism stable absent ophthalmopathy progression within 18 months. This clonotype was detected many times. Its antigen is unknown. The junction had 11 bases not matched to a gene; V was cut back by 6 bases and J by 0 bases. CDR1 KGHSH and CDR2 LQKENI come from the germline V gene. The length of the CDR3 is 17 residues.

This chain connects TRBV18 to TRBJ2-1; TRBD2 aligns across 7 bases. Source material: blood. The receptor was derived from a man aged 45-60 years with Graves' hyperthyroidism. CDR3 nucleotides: TGTGCCAGCTCTCCTCCTCTGGGCGGGAGCTCCTACAATGAGCAGTTCTTC. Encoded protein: CASSPPLGGSSYNEQFF. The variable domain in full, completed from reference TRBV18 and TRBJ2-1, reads NAGVMQNPRHLVRRRGQEARLRCSPMKGHSHVYWYRQLPEEGLKFMVYLQKENIIDESGMPKERFSAEFPKEGPSILRIQQVVRGDSAAYFCASSPPLGGSSYNEQFFGPGTRLTVL.